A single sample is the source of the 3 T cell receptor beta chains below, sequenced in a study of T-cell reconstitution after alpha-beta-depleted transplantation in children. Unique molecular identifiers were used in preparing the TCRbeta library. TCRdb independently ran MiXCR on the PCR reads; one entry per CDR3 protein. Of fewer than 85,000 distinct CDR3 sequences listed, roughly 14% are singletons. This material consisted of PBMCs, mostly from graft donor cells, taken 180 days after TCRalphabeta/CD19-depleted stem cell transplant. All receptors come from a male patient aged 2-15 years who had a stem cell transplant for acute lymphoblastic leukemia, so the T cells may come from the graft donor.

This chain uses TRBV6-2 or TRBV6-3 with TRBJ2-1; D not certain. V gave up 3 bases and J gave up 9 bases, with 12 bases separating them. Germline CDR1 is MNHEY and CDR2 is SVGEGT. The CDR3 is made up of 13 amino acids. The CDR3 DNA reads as TGTGCCAGCAGTTATTCGGGTTACGGTGAGCAGTTCTTC. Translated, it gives CASSYSGYGEQFF.

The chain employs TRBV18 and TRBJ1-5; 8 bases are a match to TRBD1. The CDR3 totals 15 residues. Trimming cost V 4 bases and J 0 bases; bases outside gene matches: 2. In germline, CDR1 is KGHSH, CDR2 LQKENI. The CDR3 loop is CASSRQGNSNQPQHF. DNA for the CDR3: TGTGCCAGCTCACGACAGGGGAATAGCAATCAGCCCCAGCATTTT.

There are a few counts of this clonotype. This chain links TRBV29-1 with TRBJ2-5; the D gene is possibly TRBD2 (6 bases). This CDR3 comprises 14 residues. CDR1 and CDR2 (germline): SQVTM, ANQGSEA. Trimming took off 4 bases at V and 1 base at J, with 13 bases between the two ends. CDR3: CSVGWVAAQETQYF. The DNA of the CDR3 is TGCAGCGTTGGCTGGGTAGCGGCCCAAGAGACCCAGTACTTC. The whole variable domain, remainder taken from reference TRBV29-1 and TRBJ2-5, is SAVISQKPSRDICQRGTSLTIQCQVDSQVTMMFWYRQQPGQSLTLIATANQGSEATYESGFVIDKFPISRPNLTFSTLTVSNMSPEDSSIYLCSVGWVAAQETQYFGPGTRLLVL.